A single T cell receptor (beta chain) is shown here with its context. One junction end does not reproduce the germline sequence, and a read error may be involved. Germline V gene lookup returns CDR1 MRHNA and CDR2 SNTAGT. The CDR3 is 15 amino acids. Profiled with immunoSEQ multiplex PCR; TCRdb holds only in-frame clones, not every one. Among around 130,000 clones listed, about 80% were seen once. The record originates from a study of blood T cell repertoires in COVID-19. The sequenced sample was PBMCs or T cells enriched from blood (not recorded which). The chain couples TRBV6-4 to TRBJ2-5, with a weak D call TRBD2 (6 bases). This TCR came from a woman younger than 35 who had been exposed to COVID-19. The CDR3 protein is CASSDSAGGEEAQYF. CDR3 nucleotides: TGTGCCAGCAGTGACTCGGCCGGAGGGGAAGAGGCCCAGTACTTC.